This T cell receptor beta chain is drawn from a study of blood T cell repertoires in COVID-19. Study-level information: Samples taken during acute and convalescent COVID-19 were collected in the United States, Italy and Spain. Sample material is recorded as cDNA or gDNA derived from T cells, B-cell-depleted T cells, or PBMCs.

CDR1 and CDR2 from the germline V gene are SGHTA and FQGNSA. Trimming removed 1 base from V and 0 bases from J; junction bases left unmatched: 2. The CDR3 is 15 amino acids. Authors' data handling: The authors estimated nucleated cell counts from reference gene primer amplification. TCRdb's copy holds only in-frame clones and misses some; the assay was immunoSEQ multiplex PCR. Clonal size and the V and J genes are those of that table, whereas D and trimming came from the DNA. The data contain roughly 240,000 clones, 65% to 90% of them seen just once; the ten biggest clones take up approximately 4.5%.

The chain employs TRBV7-2 and TRBJ1-2; 7 bases line up with TRBD1. This sequence was found in a woman aged 70-85 years with acute or convalescent COVID-19. Sequenced material: peripheral blood. CDR3 sequence: CASSLEQGANYGYTF. As DNA, the CDR3 is TGTGCCAGCAGCTTAGAGCAGGGGGCTAACTATGGCTACACCTTC. The full variable domain, with the rest looked up from reference TRBV7-2 and TRBJ1-2, is GAGVSQSPSNKVTEKGKDVELRCDPISGHTALYWYRQSLGQGLEFLIYFQGNSAPDKSGLPSDRFSAERTGGSVSTLTIQRTQQEDSAVYLCASSLEQGANYGYTFGSGTRLTVV.